This entry lists 11 T cell receptor beta chains sequenced from one sample in a study of blood T cell repertoires in COVID-19. Sequencing used immunoSEQ multiplex PCR; TCRdb keeps in-frame clones, though not all of them. In the table there are about 210,000 clones, 75% to 85% of which are singletons. The sequenced sample consisted of PBMCs or T cells enriched from blood (not recorded which). These TCRs come from a man aged 35 to 55 who had recovered from COVID-19.

The chain couples TRBV7-3 to TRBJ1-2, with D uncertain. This CDR3 has 14 residues. The ends were cut back, 5 bases at V and 8 bases at J, with 18 bases in the middle. Looked up from germline, CDR1 is SGHTA and CDR2 is FQGTGA. In DNA form, the CDR3 reads TGTGCCAGCAGCCGCCGGTGGACTCAAAGGGGCTACACCTTC. Its protein is CASSRRWTQRGYTF. The entire variable domain, with the rest obtained from reference TRBV7-3 and TRBJ1-2, is as follows: GAGVSQTPSNKVTEKGKYVELRCDPISGHTALYWYRQSLGQGPEFLIYFQGTGAADDSGLPNDRFFAVRPEGSVSTLKIQRTERGDSAVYLCASSRRWTQRGYTFGSGTRLTVV.

The rearrangement joins TRBV5-6 to TRBJ2-7, with TRBD2 as a possible D gene (6 bases). The CDR3 is 12 residues long. Trimming took 0 bases from V and 6 from J, leaving 7 bases between them. The germline CDR1 and CDR2 sequences are SGHDT and YYEEEE. The CDR3 protein is CASSLGRVEQYF. In DNA, the CDR3 is TGTGCCAGCAGCTTGGGGAGGGTCGAGCAGTACTTC.

V is TRBV5-6 and J is TRBJ2-5, with 8 positions matching TRBD1. Germline V CDR1 and CDR2: SGHDT, YYEEEE. Trimming took 4 bases from V and 5 from J; bases not matched to a gene: 10. CDR3 length: 15 amino acids. As DNA, the CDR3 is TGTGCCAGCAGCCTTCAGGGGGCCGTCGAGGAGACCCAGTACTTC. It yields the protein CASSLQGAVEETQYF.

The V gene is TRBV5-4, the J gene TRBJ2-1; TRBD2 matches 15 bases. CDR1 is SGHNT, CDR2 YYREEE, per germline (reference sequence). This CDR3 has 16 residues. With 4 bases clipped from V and 4 bases from J, the junction kept 3 bases outside the gene matches. In DNA form, the CDR3 reads TGTGCCAGCAGCCGGACTAGCGGGGGGGTATACAATGAGCAGTTCTTC. It yields the protein CASSRTSGGVYNEQFF.

The CDR3 region is CASSRDRTRNTGELFF. The CDR3 DNA sequence: TGTGCCAGCAGCCGAGACAGGACACGAAACACCGGGGAGCTGTTTTTT. V is TRBV3-1 (or the pseudogene TRBV3-2) and J is TRBJ2-2; tentatively, D is TRBD1 (6 bases). Germline assignment: CDR1 LGHDT and CDR2 YNNKEL (reference sequence). Trimming took 4 bases from V and 2 from J, leaving 14 bases between them. CDR3 size: 16 residues.

This chain uses TRBV11-2 with TRBJ1-3, with unresolved D. With 0 bases removed from V and 0 bases from J, the gap between germline ends came to 12 bases. The CDR3 sequence is 17 residues long. The germline CDR1 and CDR2 sequences are SGHAT and FQNNGV. The CDR3 nucleotides read TGTGCCAGCAGCTTAGATCCCTATGGGAGCTCTGGAAACACCATATATTTT. Translation gives CASSLDPYGSSGNTIYF.

The chain recombines TRBV19 with TRBJ1-2; 8 bases are a match to TRBD1. CDR3 size: 13 residues. CDR1 and CDR2 from the germline V gene are LNHDA and SQIVND (reference sequence). V shed 7 bases and J 6 bases; nucleotides not matched to a gene: 7. CDR3 loop: CASTGDRWHGYTF. DNA for the CDR3: TGTGCCAGTACTGGGGACAGGTGGCATGGCTACACCTTC.

The rearrangement links TRBV2 to TRBJ1-5, with TRBD1 as a possible D gene (5 bases). The CDR3 runs to 13 residues. Germline V gene data show CDR1 as SNHLY and CDR2 as FYNNEI. V was pared by 8 bases and J by 6 bases, with 14 bases between. The CDR3 sequence is CASATSGGQPQHF. CDR3 nucleotides: TGTGCCAGCGCCACCTCGGGGGGTCAGCCCCAGCATTTT.

This clone was seen just once. The V call is TRBV7-6, the J call TRBJ2-1; D perhaps matches TRBD1 (6 bases). Between the trimmed V and J ends, which lost 6 bases and 8 bases, there was a span of 29 bases. The CDR3 extends over 18 amino acids. Germline V gene data show CDR1 as SGHVS and CDR2 as FNYEAQ. For the CDR3, the DNA is TGTGCCAGCAGAAGCTTAGGGGGACGGAACCTCCTGGGGGATGAGCAGTTCTTC. Translation gives CASRSLGGRNLLGDEQFF.

The chain uses TRBV3-1 (or the pseudogene TRBV3-2) and TRBJ1-5, with D unclear. This CDR3 spans 16 amino acids. Trimming removed 1 base at V and 0 bases at J, with 10 bases between. CDR1 and CDR2 from the germline V gene are LGHDT and YNNKEL (reference sequence). The CDR3 bases are TGTGCCAGCAGCCAAGGTAGAATGCATAGCAATCAGCCCCAGCATTTT. Its protein is CASSQGRMHSNQPQHF.

The rearrangement joins TRBV5-1 to TRBJ2-1, with 9 bases fitting TRBD1. This CDR3 region has 15 residues. The J segment lost 8 bases and the V segment lost 7 bases, leaving 13 bases of the junction unmatched. CDR1 and CDR2 (germline): SGHRS, YFSETQ. In DNA form, the CDR3 reads TGCGCCAGCTCAAGACAGGGGGACGTCACGGATGAGCAGTTCTTC. Its protein product is CASSRQGDVTDEQFF.